This is a list of T cell receptor beta chains from one sample in a study of blood T cell repertoires in COVID-19. The repertoire was sequenced with immunoSEQ multiplex PCR; TCRdb's copy has only in-frame clones and lacks some. The sample carries about 80,000 clones, about four fifths recorded once. Sample: peripheral blood. The receptors derive from a human donor in a cohort sampled during active COVID-19. The CDR3 runs from the conserved cysteine through the conserved F or W. A D gene is named only where the DNA matches it firmly. The size of a clone is reported for some rows only, either as once, few or many, or as a class for expanded clones.

J gene | clone size | V gene | D gene | CDR3 DNA | CDR3 protein
TRBJ2-3 | NA | TRBV19 | TRBD2 | TGTGCCAGTAGTCCTTCACTAGCGGGGCGAGATACGCAGTATTTT | CASSPSLAGRDTQYF
TRBJ1-6 | NA | TRBV7-2 | TRBD1 | TGTGCCAGCAGCCGCCTCGCCAGGGGGCGAAGTAATTCACCCCTCCACTTT | CASSRLARGRSNSPLHF
TRBJ1-5 | NA | TRBV2 | NA | TGTGCCAGCAGTGTAGATCAGCCCCAGCATTTT | CASSVDQPQHF
TRBJ2-3 | once | TRBV6-5 | NA | TGTACCAGCCACCAGCGGGCTAGCACAGATACGCAGTATTTT | CTSHQRASTDTQYF
TRBJ2-7 | once | TRBV7-2 | NA | TGTGCCAGCAGCTTAGGGGTCCTAGACCCGTACGAGCAGTACTTC | CASSLGVLDPYEQYF
TRBJ2-3 | NA | TRBV7-2 | TRBD2 | TGTGCCAGCAGCTTAGAGGCGGGGGGGAGAGATACGCAGTATTTT | CASSLEAGGRDTQYF
TRBJ2-5 | NA | TRBV5-5 | NA | TGTGCCAGCAGCTCTGGGCTGGAGACCCAGTACTTC | CASSSGLETQYF
TRBJ2-2 | NA | TRBV18 | TRBD1 | TGTGCCAGCTCACAGGGACAGGTACCGAACACCGGGGAGCTGTTTTTT | CASSQGQVPNTGELFF
TRBJ2-7 | NA | TRBV6-5 | TRBD2 | TGTGCCAGCAGGGGGGGGAGCTCCTACGAGCAGTACTTC | CASRGGSSYEQYF
TRBJ2-3 | NA | TRBV5-1 | TRBD1 | TGCGCCAGCCGGGGACAGAGCAGCACAGATACGCAGTATTTT | CASRGQSSTDTQYF
TRBJ2-7 | NA | TRBV28 | NA | TGTGCCAGCAGCCTACAGCACTACGAGCAGTACTTC | CASSLQHYEQYF
TRBJ2-7 | NA | TRBV29-1 | NA | TGCAGCGCCCCAAGAGGGCCATCCTACGAGCAGTACTTC | CSAPRGPSYEQYF
TRBJ1-2 | NA | TRBV24-1 | TRBD1 | TGTGCCACCAGTGATCCGGAGGACAGGGGGCGTAAAGGCTACACCTTC | CATSDPEDRGRKGYTF
TRBJ2-3 | NA | TRBV7-3 | NA | TGTGCCAGCAGCTCCACAGGGAAGGGGGCAGATACGCAGTATTTT | CASSSTGKGADTQYF
TRBJ2-3 | once | TRBV18 | NA | TGTGCCAGCTCACCACCTGGCCTACCCCTAACGGGTACGCAGTATTTT | CASSPPGLPLTGTQYF
TRBJ2-7 | NA | TRBV19 | TRBD1 | TGTGCCAGTAGTGTGTCCACAGGGGGCGAGCAGTACTTC | CASSVSTGGEQYF
TRBJ1-1 | NA | TRBV5-5 | NA | TGTGCCAGCAGCTTGGTAGTTGGGGCCGGCACTGAAGCTTTCTTT | CASSLVVGAGTEAFF
TRBJ2-7 | NA | TRBV6-2/TRBV6-3 | NA | TGTGCCAGCAGTTACTCCGAGACAGGCTGGACCTACGAGCAGTACTTC | CASSYSETGWTYEQYF
TRBJ2-4 | NA | TRBV19 | NA | TGTGCCAGTAGTACCCCTTCGGGGGAGAAAAACATTCAGTACTTC | CASSTPSGEKNIQYF
TRBJ1-2 | NA | TRBV30 | NA | TGTGCCTGGAGTGCAGGGTTTGAGAGTGGCTACACCTTC | CAWSAGFESGYTF
TRBJ1-6 | NA | TRBV7-3 | NA | TGTGCCAGCAGCCGGGGTGGGCGGGGAAATTCACCCCTCCACTTT | CASSRGGRGNSPLHF
TRBJ2-5 | once | TRBV3-1/TRBV3-2 | NA | TGTGCCAGCAGCCAAGAACGCCAGGGTGAGACCCAGTACTTC | CASSQERQGETQYF
TRBJ2-7 | NA | TRBV7-9 | TRBD2 | TGTGCCAGCAGCTTATCTAGCGGGAGGGTGCCCTACGAGCAGTACTTC | CASSLSSGRVPYEQYF
TRBJ1-1 | NA | TRBV14 | NA | TGTGCCAGCACTCAGGGTGGCCGGACCCCTGAAGCTTTCTTT | CASTQGGRTPEAFF
TRBJ2-3 | NA | TRBV19 | NA | TGTGCCAGTAGTGGGGGCAGGACGGGAGATACGCAGTATTTT | CASSGGRTGDTQYF
TRBJ2-1 | NA | TRBV13 | TRBD2 | TGTGCCAGCAGCTTCCCGACTAGCGGGGGGGTAAATGAGCAGTTCTTC | CASSFPTSGGVNEQFF
TRBJ2-3 | NA | TRBV4-1 | NA | TGCGCCAGCAGCCAAGAGGTGGCGGACACCCTTAGCACAGATACGCAGTATTTT | CASSQEVADTLSTDTQYF
TRBJ1-6 | NA | TRBV2 | TRBD1 | TGTGCCAGCCACTCTGGGACAGGGCAAAGGGCCCACTTT | CASHSGTGQRAHF
TRBJ2-1 | NA | TRBV11-3 | TRBD1 | TGTGCCAGCAGCTTAGGACAGGGGGCGCGGGCTGAGCAGTTCTTC | CASSLGQGARAEQFF
TRBJ2-6 | NA | TRBV6-5 | NA | TGTGCCAGCAGCTTTCTAGGAGCTGGGGCCAACGTCCTGACTTTC | CASSFLGAGANVLTF
TRBJ1-2 | NA | TRBV10-1 | TRBD1 | TGCGCCAGCAGCGAAGGACAGGGGAATCGCTATGGCTACACCTTC | CASSEGQGNRYGYTF
TRBJ1-2 | NA | TRBV6-1 | NA | TGTGCCAGCAGTGAACCCGGGAACTATGGCTACACCTTC | CASSEPGNYGYTF
TRBJ2-2 | NA | TRBV5-6 | TRBD1 | TGTGCCAGCAGCTTGGACAGGGGGAACACCGGGGAGCTGTTTTTT | CASSLDRGNTGELFF
TRBJ2-2 | NA | TRBV12-5 | TRBD1 | TGTGCTAGTGGTTCCGGACAGGACGTCACCGGGGAGCTGTTTTTT | CASGSGQDVTGELFF
TRBJ1-1 | NA | TRBV6-1 | NA | TGTGCCAGCAGTGAAGGGGGGGAGAACACTGAAGCTTTCTTT | CASSEGGENTEAFF
TRBJ1-2 | NA | TRBV25-1 | NA | TGTGCCAGCAGTGTGGGCGCATCCGGATATGGCTACACCTTC | CASSVGASGYGYTF
TRBJ2-1 | NA | TRBV7-3 | TRBD2 | TGTGCCAGCAGCTTAGCGGGAGGAGGGAATGAGCAGTTCTTC | CASSLAGGGNEQFF
TRBJ1-3 | NA | TRBV7-9 | NA | TGTGCCAGCAGCTTAAGTCAGGCATTAGGTCACACCATATATTTT | CASSLSQALGHTIYF
TRBJ2-7 | NA | TRBV6-5 | TRBD1 | TGTGCCAGCATGAAAGGAGGACAGGGGGGCCACGAGCAGTACTTC | CASMKGGQGGHEQYF
TRBJ1-2 | NA | TRBV5-1 | NA | TGCGCCAGCAGCTTGGCCACGGGGGGAGGCTATGGCTACACCTTC | CASSLATGGGYGYTF
TRBJ2-7 | NA | TRBV20-1 | NA | TGCAGTGCTACTGACAGGTCCTACGAGCAGTACTTC | CSATDRSYEQYF
TRBJ2-7 | NA | TRBV28 | TRBD1 | TGTGCCAGCAGTTGGACAGGGGATTCCTACGAGCAGTACTTC | CASSWTGDSYEQYF
TRBJ2-3 | NA | TRBV28 | NA | TGTGCCAGCAGAAGTTTGGGGAGGGGACAAAAACATTTT | CASRSLGRGQKHF
TRBJ2-7 | NA | TRBV5-1 | NA | TGCGCCAGCAGCTTGGCCGGGCAGGGCTACGAGCAGTACTTC | CASSLAGQGYEQYF
TRBJ2-7 | NA | TRBV18 | NA | TGTGCCAGCTCACCACCAAGGGGACACTCCTACGAGCAGTACTTC | CASSPPRGHSYEQYF
TRBJ1-4 | NA | TRBV30 | NA | TGTGCCTGGCTTCCCGGGAACGTGAAAAAACTGTTTTTT | CAWLPGNVKKLFF
TRBJ1-5 | NA | TRBV18 | NA | TGTGCCAGCTCTTCTCAGGGTAGCAATCAGCCCCAGCATTTT | CASSSQGSNQPQHF
TRBJ2-1 | NA | TRBV19 | NA | TGTGCCAGTAGTATCGAGACTAGGGGATGGAATGAGCAGTTCTTC | CASSIETRGWNEQFF
TRBJ1-4 | NA | TRBV5-1 | NA | TGCGCCAGCAGCTTAACGGGTCGTAATGAAAAACTGTTTTTT | CASSLTGRNEKLFF
TRBJ2-3 | few | TRBV28 | NA | TGTGCCAGCAGTGGGTCAACCCCCCCCCAGGGAACAGATACGCAGTATTTT | CASSGSTPPQGTDTQYF
TRBJ2-6 | NA | TRBV18 | NA | TGTGCCAGCTCACCTGCGGGGGGGGCCAACGTCCTGACTTTC | CASSPAGGANVLTF
TRBJ1-2 | NA | TRBV5-1 | NA | TGCGCCAGCAGCTTGGAAGGGACTGCTAACTATGGCTACACCTTC | CASSLEGTANYGYTF
TRBJ1-4 | NA | TRBV7-9 | TRBD1 | TGTGCCAGCAGCTTAGGGACAGGGGAGGAAAAACTGTTTTTT | CASSLGTGEEKLFF
TRBJ2-1 | once | TRBV7-9 | NA | TGTGCCAGCAGCTTAGACGGGGTAAATGAGCAGTTCTTC | CASSLDGVNEQFF